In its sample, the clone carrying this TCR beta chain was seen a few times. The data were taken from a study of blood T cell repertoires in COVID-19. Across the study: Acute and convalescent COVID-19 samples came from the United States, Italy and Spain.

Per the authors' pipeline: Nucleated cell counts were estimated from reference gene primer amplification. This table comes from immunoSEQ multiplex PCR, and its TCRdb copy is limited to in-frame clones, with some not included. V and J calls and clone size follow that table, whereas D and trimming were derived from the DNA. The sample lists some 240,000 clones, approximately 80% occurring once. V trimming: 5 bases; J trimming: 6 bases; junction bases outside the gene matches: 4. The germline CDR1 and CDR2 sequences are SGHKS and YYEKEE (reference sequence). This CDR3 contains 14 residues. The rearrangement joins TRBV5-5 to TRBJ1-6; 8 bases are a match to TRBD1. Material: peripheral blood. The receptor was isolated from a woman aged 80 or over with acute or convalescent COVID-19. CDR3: CASSPDRVNSPLHF. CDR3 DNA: TGTGCCAGCAGTCCGGACAGGGTTAATTCACCCCTCCACTTT. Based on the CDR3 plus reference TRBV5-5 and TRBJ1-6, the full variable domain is DAGVTQSPTHLIKTRGQQVTLRCSPISGHKSVSWYQQVLGQGPQFIFQYYEKEERGRGNFPDRFSARQFPNYSSELNVNALLLGDSALYLCASSPDRVNSPLHFGNGTRLTVT.